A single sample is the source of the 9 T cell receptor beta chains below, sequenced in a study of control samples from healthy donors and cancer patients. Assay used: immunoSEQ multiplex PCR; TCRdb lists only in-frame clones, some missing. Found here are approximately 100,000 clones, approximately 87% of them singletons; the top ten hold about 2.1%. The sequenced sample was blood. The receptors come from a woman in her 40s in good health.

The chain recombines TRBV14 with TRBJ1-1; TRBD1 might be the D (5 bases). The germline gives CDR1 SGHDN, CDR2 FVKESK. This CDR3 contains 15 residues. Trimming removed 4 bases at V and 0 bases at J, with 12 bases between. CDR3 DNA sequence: TGTGCCAGCAGCCGGAGGGGTCAGGTGAACACTGAAGCTTTCTTT. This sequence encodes CASSRRGQVNTEAFF.

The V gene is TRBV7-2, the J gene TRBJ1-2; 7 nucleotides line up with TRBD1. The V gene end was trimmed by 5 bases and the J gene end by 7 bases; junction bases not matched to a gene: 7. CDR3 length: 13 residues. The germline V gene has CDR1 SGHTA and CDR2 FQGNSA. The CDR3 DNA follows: TGTGCCAGCAGCCGAGACAGGGTGGGTGGCTACACCTTC. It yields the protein CASSRDRVGGYTF.

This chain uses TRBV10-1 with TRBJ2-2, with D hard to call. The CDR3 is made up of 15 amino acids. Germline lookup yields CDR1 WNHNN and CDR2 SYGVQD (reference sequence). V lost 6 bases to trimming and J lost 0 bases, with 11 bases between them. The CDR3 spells CASSRTEANTGELFF. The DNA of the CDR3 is TGCGCCAGCAGCCGTACAGAAGCGAACACCGGGGAGCTGTTTTTT.

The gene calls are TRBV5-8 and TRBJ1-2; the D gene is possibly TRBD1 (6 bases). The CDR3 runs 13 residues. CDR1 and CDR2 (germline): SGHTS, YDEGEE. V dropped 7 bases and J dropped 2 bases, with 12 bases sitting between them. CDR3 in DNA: TGTGCCAGCTATTACGACAGGAACTATGGCTACACCTTC. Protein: CASYYDRNYGYTF.

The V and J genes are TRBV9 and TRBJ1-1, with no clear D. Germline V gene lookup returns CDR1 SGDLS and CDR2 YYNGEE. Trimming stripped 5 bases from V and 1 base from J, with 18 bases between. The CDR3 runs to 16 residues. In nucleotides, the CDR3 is TGTGCCAGCAGGAAACTACTGACAATGGGGAACACTGAAGCTTTCTTT. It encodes CASRKLLTMGNTEAFF. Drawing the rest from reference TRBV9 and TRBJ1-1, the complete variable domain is DSGVTQTPKHLITATGQRVTLRCSPRSGDLSVYWYQQSLDQGLQFLIQYYNGEERAKGNILERFSAQQFPDLHSELNLSSLELGDSALYFCASRKLLTMGNTEAFFGQGTRLTVV.

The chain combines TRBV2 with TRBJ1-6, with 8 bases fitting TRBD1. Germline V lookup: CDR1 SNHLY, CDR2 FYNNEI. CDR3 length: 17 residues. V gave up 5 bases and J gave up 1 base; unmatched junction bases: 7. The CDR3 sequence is CASSRTGQGSYNSPLHF. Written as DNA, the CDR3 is TGTGCCAGCAGTAGGACAGGGCAAGGATCCTATAATTCACCCCTCCACTTT.

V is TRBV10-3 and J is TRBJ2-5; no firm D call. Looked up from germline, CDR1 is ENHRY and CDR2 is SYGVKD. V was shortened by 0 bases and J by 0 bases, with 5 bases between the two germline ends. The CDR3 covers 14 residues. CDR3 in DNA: TGTGCCATCAGTGAGTCCCAGTACCAAGAGACCCAGTACTTC. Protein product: CAISESQYQETQYF.

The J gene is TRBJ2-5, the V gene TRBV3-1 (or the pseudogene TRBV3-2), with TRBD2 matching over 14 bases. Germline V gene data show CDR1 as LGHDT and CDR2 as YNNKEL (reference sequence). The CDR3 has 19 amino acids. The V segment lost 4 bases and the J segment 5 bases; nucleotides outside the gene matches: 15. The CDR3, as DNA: TGTGCCAGCAGCCCTCGGACTAGCGGGGGGCCGGAGTTTGTGGAGACCCAGTACTTC. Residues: CASSPRTSGGPEFVETQYF.

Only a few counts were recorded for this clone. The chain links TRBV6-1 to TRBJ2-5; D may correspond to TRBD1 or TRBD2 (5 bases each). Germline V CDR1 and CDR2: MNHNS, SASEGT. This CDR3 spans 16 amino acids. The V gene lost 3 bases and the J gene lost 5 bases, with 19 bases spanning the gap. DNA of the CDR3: TGTGCCAGCAGTGATTTGGTTGGGGTGGGGGATGAGACCCAGTACTTC. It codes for CASSDLVGVGDETQYF.